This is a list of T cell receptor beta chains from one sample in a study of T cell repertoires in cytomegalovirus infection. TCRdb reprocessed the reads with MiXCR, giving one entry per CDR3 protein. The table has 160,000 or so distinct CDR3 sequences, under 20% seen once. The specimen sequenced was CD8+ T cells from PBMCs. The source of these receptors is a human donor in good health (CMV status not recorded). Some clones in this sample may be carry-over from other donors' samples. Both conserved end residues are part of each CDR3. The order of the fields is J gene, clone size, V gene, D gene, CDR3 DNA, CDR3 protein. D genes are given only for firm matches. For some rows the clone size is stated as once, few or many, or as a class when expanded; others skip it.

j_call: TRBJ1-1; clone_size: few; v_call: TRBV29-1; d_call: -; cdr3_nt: TGCAGCGCCTTCATCAGTGGGGCCACTGAAGCTTTCTTT; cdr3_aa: CSAFISGATEAFF
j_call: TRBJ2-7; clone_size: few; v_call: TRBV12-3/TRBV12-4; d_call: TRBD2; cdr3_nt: TGTGCCAGCAGTTCGAAAGCGGGGGACTACGAGCAGTACTTC; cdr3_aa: CASSSKAGDYEQYF
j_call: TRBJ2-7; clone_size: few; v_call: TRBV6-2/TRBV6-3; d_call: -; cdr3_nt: TGTGCCAGCAGTCGCCTGTCATCTAGCTCCTACGAGCAGTACTTC; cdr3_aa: CASSRLSSSSYEQYF
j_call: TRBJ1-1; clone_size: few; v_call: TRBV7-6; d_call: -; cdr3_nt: TGTGCCACCTCACCGGACCCACTAGGGTCTGAAGCTTTCTTT; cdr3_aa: CATSPDPLGSEAFF
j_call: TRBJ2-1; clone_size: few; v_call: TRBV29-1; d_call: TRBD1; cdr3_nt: TGCAGCGCCAAACAGGGGTTTGGCGACAATGAGCAGTTCTTC; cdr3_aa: CSAKQGFGDNEQFF
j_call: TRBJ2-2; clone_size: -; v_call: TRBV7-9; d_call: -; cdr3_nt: TGTGCCAGCTTGTCCGGGGAGCTGTTTTTT; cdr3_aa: CASLSGELFF
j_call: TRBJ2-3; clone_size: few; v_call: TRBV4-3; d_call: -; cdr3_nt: TGCGCCAGCAGCCAAGATAAAGGGGGCACAGATACGCAGTATTTT; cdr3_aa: CASSQDKGGTDTQYF
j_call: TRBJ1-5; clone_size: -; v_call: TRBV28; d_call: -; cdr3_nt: TGTGCCAGCAGTTTGAGGGTAAGCAATCAGCCCCAGCATTTT; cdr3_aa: CASSLRVSNQPQHF
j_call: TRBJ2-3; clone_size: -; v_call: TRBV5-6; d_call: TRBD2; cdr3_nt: TGTGCCAGCAGCACCGGACTAGCGGGAGGGCCGGGGTACACAGATACGCAGTATTTT; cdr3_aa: CASSTGLAGGPGYTDTQYF
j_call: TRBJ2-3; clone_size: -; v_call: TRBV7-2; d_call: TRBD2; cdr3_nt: TGTGCCAGCAGCCCCACCCTGGGACTAGCATCGGATACGCAGTATTTT; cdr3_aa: CASSPTLGLASDTQYF
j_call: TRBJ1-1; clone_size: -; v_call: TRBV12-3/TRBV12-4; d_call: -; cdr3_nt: TGTGCCAGCAGTTTCGGGGTCACTGAATCTTTCTTT; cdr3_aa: CASSFGVTESFF
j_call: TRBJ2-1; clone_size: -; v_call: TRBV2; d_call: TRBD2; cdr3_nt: TGTGCCGGTACTAGCGGGGGAACGTACAATGAGCAGTTCTTC; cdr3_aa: CAGTSGGTYNEQFF
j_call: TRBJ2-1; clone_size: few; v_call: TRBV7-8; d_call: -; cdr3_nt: TGTGCCAGCAGCTTAGCGCCCGGGAGTAGGTATGAGCAGTTCTTC; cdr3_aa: CASSLAPGSRYEQFF
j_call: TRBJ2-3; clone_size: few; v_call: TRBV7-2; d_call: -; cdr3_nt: TGTGCCAGCAGCTTAAGGACTGGGCCGCAGTATTTT; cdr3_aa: CASSLRTGPQYF
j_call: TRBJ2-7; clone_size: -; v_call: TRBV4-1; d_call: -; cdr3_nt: TGCGCCAGCAGCCAACTCCAGGGGAGTCCCGAGCAGTACTTC; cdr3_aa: CASSQLQGSPEQYF
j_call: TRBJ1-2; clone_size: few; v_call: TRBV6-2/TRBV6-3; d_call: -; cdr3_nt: TGTGCCAGCAGTTATCCAGACGACTACACCTTC; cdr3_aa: CASSYPDDYTF
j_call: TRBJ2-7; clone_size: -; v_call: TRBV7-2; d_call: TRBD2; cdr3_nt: TGTGCCAGCAGTTCCTCTAGCGGAAGCTCCTACGAGCAGTACTTC; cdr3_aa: CASSSSSGSSYEQYF
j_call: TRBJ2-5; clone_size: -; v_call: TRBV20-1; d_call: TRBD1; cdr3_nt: TGCAGTGCTATTCGACAGGGGGAACAAGAGACCCAGTACTTC; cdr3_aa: CSAIRQGEQETQYF
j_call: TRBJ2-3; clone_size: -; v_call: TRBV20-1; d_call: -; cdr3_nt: TGCAGTGCCCCAAATTGGGCGGGGGCCGGGGATACGCAGTATTTT; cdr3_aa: CSAPNWAGAGDTQYF
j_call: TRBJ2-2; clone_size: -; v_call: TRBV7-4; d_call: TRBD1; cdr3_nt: TGTGCCAGCAGCGACAGGGGGCGAAACACCGGGGAGCTGTTTTTT; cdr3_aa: CASSDRGRNTGELFF
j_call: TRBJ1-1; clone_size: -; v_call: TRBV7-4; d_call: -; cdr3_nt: TGTGCCAGCAGCCCGGGGGACACTGAAGCTTTCTTT; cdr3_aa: CASSPGDTEAFF
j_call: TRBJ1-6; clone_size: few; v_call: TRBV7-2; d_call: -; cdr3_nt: TGTGCCAGCAGCCGAGGGGGAAATTCACCCCTCCACTTT; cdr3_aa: CASSRGGNSPLHF
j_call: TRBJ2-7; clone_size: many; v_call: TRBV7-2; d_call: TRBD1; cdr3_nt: TGTGCCAGCAGCCACGGACAGGGAGACGAGCAGTACTTC; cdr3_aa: CASSHGQGDEQYF
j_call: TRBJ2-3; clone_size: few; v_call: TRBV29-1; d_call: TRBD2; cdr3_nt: TGCAGCGCTGGGCCTAGCGGGAGCACAGATACGCAGTATTTT; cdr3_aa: CSAGPSGSTDTQYF
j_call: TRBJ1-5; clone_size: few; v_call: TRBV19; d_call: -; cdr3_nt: TGTGCCAGTAGAGCGGGTAGGGCTAACAATCAGCCCCAGCATTTT; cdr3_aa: CASRAGRANNQPQHF
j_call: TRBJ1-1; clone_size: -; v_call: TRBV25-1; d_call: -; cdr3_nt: TGTGCCAGCAGTGAATATAAAAGGGAAGGCGCTTTCTTT; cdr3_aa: CASSEYKREGAFF
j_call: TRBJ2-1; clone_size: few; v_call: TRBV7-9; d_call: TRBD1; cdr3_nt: TGTGCCAGCAGCTTGAGACAGGGGGACGGTAATGAGCAGTTCTTC; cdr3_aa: CASSLRQGDGNEQFF
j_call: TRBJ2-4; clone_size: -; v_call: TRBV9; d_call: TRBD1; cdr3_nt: TGTGCCAGCAGCGTAGCAGGGGGCAGAAACATTCAGTACTTC; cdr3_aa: CASSVAGGRNIQYF
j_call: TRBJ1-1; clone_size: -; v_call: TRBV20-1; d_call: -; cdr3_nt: TGCAGTGTCGCGAAGGGGCCATTCGAAGCTTTCTTT; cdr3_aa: CSVAKGPFEAFF
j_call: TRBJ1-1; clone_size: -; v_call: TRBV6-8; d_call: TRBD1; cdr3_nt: TGTGCCAGCAGGGGGACAGGGTCCACTGAAGCTTTCTTT; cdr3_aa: CASRGTGSTEAFF
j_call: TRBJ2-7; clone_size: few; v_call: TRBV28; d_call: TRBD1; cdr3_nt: TGTGCCAGCAGCCCTCTAGCCCGGGACAGGGGAGTAAGGCCCTCCTACGAGCAGTACTTC; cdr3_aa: CASSPLARDRGVRPSYEQYF
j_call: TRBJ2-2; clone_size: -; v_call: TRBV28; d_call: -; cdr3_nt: TGTGCCAGCAGTGGGGGAGGGGAGCTGTTTTTT; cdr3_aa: CASSGGGELFF
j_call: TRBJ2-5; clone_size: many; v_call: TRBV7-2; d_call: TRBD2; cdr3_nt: TGTGCCAGCAGCCTAAGCGGGAATCGAGAGACCCAGTACTTC; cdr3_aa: CASSLSGNRETQYF
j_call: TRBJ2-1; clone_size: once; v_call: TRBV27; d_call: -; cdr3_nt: TGTGCCAGCAGCCAACAGCGAAATGAGCAGTTCTTC; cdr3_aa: CASSQQRNEQFF
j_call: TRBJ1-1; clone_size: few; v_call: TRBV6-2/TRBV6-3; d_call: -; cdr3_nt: TGTGCCAGCAGTTTCGGAGAGGGTGAGGAAGCTTTCTTT; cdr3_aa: CASSFGEGEEAFF
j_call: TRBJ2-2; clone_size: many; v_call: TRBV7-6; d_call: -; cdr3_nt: TGTGCCAGCAGCTTGCCACCGGGACTCCCGAACACCGGGGAGCTGTTTTTT; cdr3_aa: CASSLPPGLPNTGELFF
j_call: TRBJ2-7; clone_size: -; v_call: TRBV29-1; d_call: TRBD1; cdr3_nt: TGCAGCGTAGTAAACAGGGGTTACGAGCAGTACTTC; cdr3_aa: CSVVNRGYEQYF
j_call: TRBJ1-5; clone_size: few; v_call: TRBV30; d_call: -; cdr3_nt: TGTGCCTGGAGTGACAGTCACAATCAGCCCCAGCATTTT; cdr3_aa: CAWSDSHNQPQHF
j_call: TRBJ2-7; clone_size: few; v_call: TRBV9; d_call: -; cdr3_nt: TGTGCCAGCAGCGCTTCTTCCGGACGGGACTACGAGCAGTACTTC; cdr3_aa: CASSASSGRDYEQYF
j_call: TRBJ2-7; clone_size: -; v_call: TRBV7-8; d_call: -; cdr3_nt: TGTGCCAGCAGCTTGGAAGCCCACGCGGGGAAGCAGTACTTC; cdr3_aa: CASSLEAHAGKQYF
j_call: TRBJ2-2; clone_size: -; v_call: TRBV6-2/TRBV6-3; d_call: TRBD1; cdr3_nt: TGTGCCAGCAGTTTCATTCCGGGACAGGGGGACACCGGGGAGCTGTTTTTT; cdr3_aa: CASSFIPGQGDTGELFF
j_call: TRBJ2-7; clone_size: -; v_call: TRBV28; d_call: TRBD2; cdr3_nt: TGTGCCAGCAGGGCTGGACTAGGCAGCTCCTACGAGCAGTACTTC; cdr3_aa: CASRAGLGSSYEQYF
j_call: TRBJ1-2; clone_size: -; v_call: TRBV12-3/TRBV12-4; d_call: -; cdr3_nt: TGTGCCAGCAGTTTCCAGAGGAACTATGGCTACACCTTC; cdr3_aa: CASSFQRNYGYTF
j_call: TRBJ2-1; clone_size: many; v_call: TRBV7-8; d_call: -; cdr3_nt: TGTGCCAGCAGCTTAAAGGAGGGGGCGAGACGGGAGCAGTTCTTC; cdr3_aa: CASSLKEGARREQFF
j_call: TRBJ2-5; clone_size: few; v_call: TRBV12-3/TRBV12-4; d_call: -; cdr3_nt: TGTGCCAGCAGTTTATTTACTATTGGATCGAGACAAGAGACCCAGTACTTC; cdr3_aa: CASSLFTIGSRQETQYF